These 5 T cell receptor beta chains originate from one sample sequenced in a study of human T cells and chemical hapten exposure. TCRdb redid the calling of the RACE reads with MiXCR, one entry per CDR3 protein. The data show more than 250,000 distinct CDR3 sequences, around 7% seen once. Time point reported: pre-sensitization, week 0. The treatment is: therapeutic diphenylcyclopropenone sensitization with weekly scalp DPC. This material consisted of whole blood, taken in connection with sensitization to the hapten diphenylcyclopropenone (DPC). The receptors come from a man aged 18 to 30 with alopecia areata. Some clones in this sample may be carry-over from other donors' samples.

This clonotype was counted only a few times. The rearrangement uses TRBV7-9 and TRBJ2-5, with TRBD1 matching over 8 bases. The CDR3 length is 15 residues. With 3 bases clipped from V and 1 base from J, the junction kept 4 bases outside the gene matches. CDR1 is SEHNR and CDR2 is FQNEAQ in the germline V gene (reference sequence). The CDR3 reads CASSFGQGSQETQYF. The CDR3 nucleotides read TGTGCCAGCAGCTTCGGACAGGGCTCCCAAGAGACCCAGTACTTC.

The chain recombines TRBV18 with TRBJ2-1, with D possibly being TRBD2 (5 bases). CDR3 length: 15 amino acids. Germline CDR1 and CDR2: KGHSH and LQKENI. The V end lost 4 bases, the J end lost 0 bases, and 10 bases lay between the germline ends. The DNA of the CDR3 is TGTGCCAGCTCACTGGACGGGGACTCCTACAATGAGCAGTTCTTC. Protein: CASSLDGDSYNEQFF.

This clonotype was seen many times. The chain carries TRBV12-3 or TRBV12-4 and TRBJ1-5; a weak D match, TRBD1 (6 bases). CDR3 length equals 13 residues. V was clipped by 3 bases and J by 7 bases, with 10 bases between them. The CDR3: CASSLGGPQPQHF. As DNA, the CDR3 is TGTGCCAGCAGTTTGGGGGGGCCCCAGCCCCAGCATTTT.

At least ten counts were recorded for this clonotype. This rearrangement joins TRBV7-2 to TRBJ2-2, with D unresolved. This CDR3 region has 14 residues. With 1 base removed from V and 6 bases from J, the gap between germline ends came to 9 bases. Germline CDR1 is SGHTA and CDR2 is FQGNSA. The CDR3 reads CASSLDRVAGELFF. The CDR3 DNA reads TGTGCCAGCAGCTTAGATCGGGTCGCCGGGGAGCTGTTTTTT.

The chain joins TRBV18 to TRBJ1-2; D gene ambiguous. CDR1 and CDR2 from the germline V gene are KGHSH and LQKENI. The CDR3 loop spans 11 amino acids. Between the trimmed V and J ends, which lost 5 bases and 10 bases, there was a span of 11 bases. CDR3 coding DNA: TGTGCCAGCTCAGAGCGAGCAACCTACACCTTC. It codes for CASSERATYTF.